The clone carrying this T cell receptor beta chain was counted at least ten times. J gave up 4 bases and V 0 bases, and 10 bases lay outside the gene matches. The V gene's germline CDR1 is SGHTA and CDR2 FQGTGA. The CDR3 consists of 17 residues. The sample originates from a study of T cells in Graves' hyperthyroidism and ophthalmopathy. Across the study: Peripheral blood was obtained at initial diagnosis, preceding any treatment.

The CDR3 regions of TCR beta were amplified from RNA transcripts. First-round RT-PCR targeting the TCR CDR3 was performed with the HTBI primer set. Each CDR3 protein is one row after TCRdb ran MiXCR on the multiplex PCR reads. This table holds some 560,000 distinct CDR3 sequences, less than 15% found once. Uncontrolled infections, other autoimmune diseases, pregnancy or lactation led to exclusion of patients. What was sequenced was blood. The chain carries TRBV7-3 and TRBJ2-7, with 9 bases aligning to TRBD2. This clonotype originated in a woman aged 40-49 years with Graves' hyperthyroidism. Here the CDR3 DNA reads TGTGCCAGCAGCTTAACGCCCAAGCGGGAGGCCCTGTACGAGCAGTACTTC. Translating it yields CASSLTPKREALYEQYF.